This TCR beta chain was captured by sequencing in a study of shared clonotypes between healthy human individuals. HIV-negative, healthy adults without recent acute infections or vaccinations were the donors. The donors, all of them Caucasian adults, lived in Nashville, Tennessee. V shed 10 bases, J shed 4 bases, and the junction held 11 bases outside the gene matches. Per germline, CDR1 SNHLY and CDR2 FYNNEI. This CDR3 is 16 amino acids long. Profiling relied on immunoSEQ multiplex PCR, and the TCRdb table lists in-frame clones only, not all of them. The sample records more than 2,000,000 clones, approximately 95% being singletons.

The TCR comes from a man between 18 and 35 years old in good health. Some clones in this sample may be carry-over from other donors' samples. Material for sequencing was naive CD4+ T cells from PBMCs. Subset reported: CD45RA+ positively selected. This chain joins TRBV2 and TRBJ2-2, with 11 nucleotides matching TRBD2. The DNA for the CDR3 is TGTGCCACCCTTTCTACTAGCGGGAGAGGCACCGGGGAGCTGTTTTTT. Translated: CATLSTSGRGTGELFF.